This TCR beta chain is drawn from a study of regulatory and conventional T cells in RAG deficiency. General study findings and limits: Patient subsets had shorter CDR3s; Omenn Treg-Tconv overlap exceeded 85%. Omenn syndrome and CID/AS patients had roughly 100-fold fewer unique Treg TCR beta sequences, versus approximately 10-fold elsewhere.

Blood CD4+ CD25-high CD127-low regulatory T cells supplied the genomic DNA template. Method: immunoSEQ multiplex PCR; TCRdb's copy keeps in-frame clones and lacks some. The table has several thousand clones, 90% to 95% seen once. About this clone itself: The antigen remains unidentified.

Germline-derived CDR1 and CDR2 are ENHRY and SYGVKD. After removal of 8 bases from V and 3 bases from J, the junction contained 7 bases not matched to a gene. The CDR3 runs 14 residues. The same sample was also studied in work on regulatory T cells. That investigation notes: The primer mix had 52 TRBV and 13 TRBJ primers.

The receptor comes from a human donor in good health. Sequenced material: CD127- CD25+ CD4+ Tregs sorted from blood. V usage is TRBV10-3 and J usage is TRBJ2-3; the match to TRBD2 covers 8 bases. CDR3 in DNA: TGTGCCATCGGGGGGGCGGGGGGTACAGATACGCAGTATTTT. Translated, it gives CAIGGAGGTDTQYF.